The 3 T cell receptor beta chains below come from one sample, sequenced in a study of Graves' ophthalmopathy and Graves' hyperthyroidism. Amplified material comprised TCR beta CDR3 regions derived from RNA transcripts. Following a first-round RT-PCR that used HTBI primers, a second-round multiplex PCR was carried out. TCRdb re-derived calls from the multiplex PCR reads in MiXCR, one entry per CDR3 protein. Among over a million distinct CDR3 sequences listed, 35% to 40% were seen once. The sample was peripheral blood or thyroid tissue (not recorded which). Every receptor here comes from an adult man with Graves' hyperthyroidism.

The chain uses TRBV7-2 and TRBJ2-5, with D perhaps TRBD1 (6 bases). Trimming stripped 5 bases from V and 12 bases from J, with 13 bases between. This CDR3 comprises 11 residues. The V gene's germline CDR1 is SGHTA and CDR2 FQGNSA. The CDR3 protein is CASSSAGQKYF. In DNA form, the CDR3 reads TGTGCCAGCAGCAGCGCCGGACAGAAGTACTTC.

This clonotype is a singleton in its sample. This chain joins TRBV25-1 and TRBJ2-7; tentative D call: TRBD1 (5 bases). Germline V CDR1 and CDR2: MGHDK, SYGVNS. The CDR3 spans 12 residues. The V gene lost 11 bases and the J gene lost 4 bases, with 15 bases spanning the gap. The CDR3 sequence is CAGKEQGYEQYF. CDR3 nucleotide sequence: TGTGCCGGCAAAGAGCAGGGTTACGAGCAGTACTTC.

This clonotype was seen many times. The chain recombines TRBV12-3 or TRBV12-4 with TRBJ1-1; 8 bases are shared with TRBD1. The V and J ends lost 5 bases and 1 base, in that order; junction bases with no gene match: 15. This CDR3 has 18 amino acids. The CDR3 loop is CASSPGQGRDGTNTEAFF. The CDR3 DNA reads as TGTGCCAGCAGTCCTGGACAGGGTAGGGATGGTACGAACACTGAAGCTTTCTTT.